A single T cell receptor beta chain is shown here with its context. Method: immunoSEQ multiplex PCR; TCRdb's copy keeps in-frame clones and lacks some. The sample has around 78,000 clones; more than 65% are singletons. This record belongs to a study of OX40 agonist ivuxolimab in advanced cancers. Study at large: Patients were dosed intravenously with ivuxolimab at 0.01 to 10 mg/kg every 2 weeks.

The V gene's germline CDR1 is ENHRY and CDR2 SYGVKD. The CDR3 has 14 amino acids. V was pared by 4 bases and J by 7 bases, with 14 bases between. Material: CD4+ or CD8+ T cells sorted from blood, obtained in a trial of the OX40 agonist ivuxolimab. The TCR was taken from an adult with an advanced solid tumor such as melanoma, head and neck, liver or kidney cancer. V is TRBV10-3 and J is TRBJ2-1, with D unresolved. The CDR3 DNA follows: TGTGCCATCAGTGTAGGAGACACCAGAAATGAGCAGTTCTTC. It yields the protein CAISVGDTRNEQFF.